One sample yielded the 18 T cell receptor beta chains listed below, sequenced in a study of long-term antiretroviral therapy in people with HIV. Assay version v3.0 of immunoSEQ was used, and it was run at survey level. Generated by immunoSEQ multiplex PCR, the TCRdb table keeps only in-frame clones and is missing some. The table lists some 29,000 clones, 75% to 90% of them singletons. The sequenced sample was unsorted PBMCs, obtained 3.2 years before starting antiretroviral therapy. These receptors were collected from a man in his fifties or sixties with HIV.

This clone has just one count. This chain joins TRBV7-9 and TRBJ1-2, with D possibly being TRBD1 (5 bases). Trimming stripped 3 bases from V and 4 bases from J, with 12 bases between. Germline assignment: CDR1 SEHNR and CDR2 FQNEAQ (reference sequence). This CDR3 is 14 amino acids long. CDR3 in amino acids: CASSLASGTYGYTF. CDR3 nucleotides: TGTGCCAGCAGCTTGGCCTCCGGGACCTATGGCTACACCTTC.

For this clone: At one of its ends the junction is not consistent with the germline gene, which may arise from a read error. V is TRBV7-7 and J is TRBJ2-2, with 13 bases aligning to TRBD2. This CDR3 comprises 16 residues. Germline V gene data show CDR1 as SSHAT and CDR2 as FNYEAQ (reference sequence). CDR3 amino acids: CASSSGLAGTTGELFF. The CDR3 nucleotides read TGTGCTAGCAGCTCGGGACTAGCGGGGACAACCGGGGAGCTGTTTTTT.

V usage is TRBV18 and J usage is TRBJ2-4, with a weak D call TRBD2 (6 bases). CDR1 is KGHSH and CDR2 is LQKENI in the germline V gene. CDR3 length: 18 residues. With 5 bases removed from V and 0 bases from J, the gap between germline ends came to 20 bases. The CDR3 loop reads CASSSRGRGELAKNIQYF. CDR3 coding DNA: TGTGCCAGCTCATCCCGAGGACGCGGGGAGCTAGCCAAAAACATTCAGTACTTC.

CDR3 amino acids: CASSLVTGSIYGYTF. Here the CDR3 DNA reads TGTGCCAGCAGCTTAGTAACAGGTTCTATCTATGGCTACACCTTC. The chain combines TRBV7-2 with TRBJ1-2, with TRBD1 as a possible D gene (5 bases). This CDR3 region has 15 residues. V gave up 1 base and J gave up 4 bases, with 13 bases separating them. Germline CDR1 is SGHTA and CDR2 is FQGNSA.

The chain recombines TRBV25-1 with TRBJ2-2, with unresolved D. CDR3 size: 13 residues. Germline loops: CDR1 MGHDK, CDR2 SYGVNS. The V gene lost 1 base and the J gene lost 5 bases, with 5 bases spanning the gap. The CDR3 DNA sequence: TGTGCCAGCAGTGAATTCGTAACCGGGGAGCTGTTTTTT. Protein sequence: CASSEFVTGELFF.

The chain is built from TRBV5-1 and TRBJ2-2; unclear D gene. The V and J ends lost 0 bases and 6 bases respectively, with 6 bases between them. This CDR3 has 13 residues. Per germline, CDR1 SGHRS and CDR2 YFSETQ. This CDR3 is CASSLAFAGELFF. Here the CDR3 DNA reads TGCGCCAGCAGCTTGGCCTTCGCCGGGGAGCTGTTTTTT.

The chain employs TRBV5-1 and TRBJ1-2, with D unresolved. V was clipped by 1 base and J by 4 bases, with 8 bases between them. CDR1 and CDR2 from the germline V gene are SGHRS and YFSETQ. This CDR3 is built from 13 residues. CDR3 nucleotide sequence: TGCGCCAGCAGCTTGACGGACTTCTATGGCTACACCTTC. Protein sequence: CASSLTDFYGYTF.

The chain recombines TRBV7-9 with TRBJ2-3; TRBD2 is a possible D gene (6 bases). This CDR3 contains 15 residues. The germline V gene encodes CDR1 SEHNR and CDR2 FQNEAQ (reference sequence). Trimming took 3 bases from V and 3 from J, leaving 13 bases between them. For the CDR3, the DNA is TGTGCCAGCAGCTTCGAACTAGCTATAACAGATACGCAGTATTTT. Translated: CASSFELAITDTQYF.

The rearrangement joins TRBV14 to TRBJ2-7; D remains unclear. CDR1 SGHDN and CDR2 FVKESK come from the germline V gene. Trimming took 3 bases from V and 6 from J, leaving 6 bases between them. There are 11 residues in the CDR3. The CDR3 region is CASSHYSEQYF. CDR3 bases: TGTGCCAGCAGCCATTACTCCGAGCAGTACTTC.

The chain is built from TRBV6-5 and TRBJ2-7, with D uncertain. The germline V gene has CDR1 MNHEY and CDR2 SVGAGI. The CDR3 contains 13 residues. V lost 7 bases and J 0 bases, leaving 10 bases between the germline ends. The CDR3 nucleotides read TGTGCCAGCACCGAGGCGGCCTCCTACGAGCAGTACTTC. It encodes CASTEAASYEQYF.

This chain links TRBV25-1 with TRBJ1-2; D is undetermined. With 5 bases removed from V and 4 bases from J, the gap between germline ends came to 17 bases. Germline CDR1 MGHDK, CDR2 SYGVNS. This CDR3 contains 15 residues. CDR3 in amino acids: CASSPFVMQAYGYTF. CDR3 coding DNA: TGTGCCAGCAGTCCCTTTGTAATGCAGGCCTATGGCTACACCTTC.

J is TRBJ1-5 and V is TRBV5-1, with D perhaps TRBD1 (5 bases). The V end was cut by 0 bases, the J end by 5 bases, with 9 bases between. From germline, CDR1 is SGHRS and CDR2 YFSETQ. This CDR3 is 14 amino acids long. The CDR3 region has the DNA TGCGCCAGCAGCTTGGGCGGGGCTGATCAGCCCCAGCATTTT. Amino acid sequence: CASSLGGADQPQHF.

This rearrangement joins TRBV2 to TRBJ2-7; D remains ambiguous. Deletions cut 8 bases from V and 5 bases from J, with 13 bases between. Looked up from germline, CDR1 is SNHLY and CDR2 is FYNNEI. The length of the CDR3 is 12 residues. The CDR3 nucleotides are TGTGCCAGCGAACTCCTTTCTCACGAGCAGTACTTC. Translation: CASELLSHEQYF.

V is TRBV7-2 and J is TRBJ2-5; no clear D. From germline, CDR1 is SGHTA and CDR2 FQGNSA. This CDR3 spans 13 amino acids. Trimming took off 5 bases at V and 1 base at J, with 8 bases between the two ends. The CDR3 is CASSARLQETQYF. The DNA of the CDR3 is TGTGCCAGCAGCGCCAGGCTCCAAGAGACCCAGTACTTC.

The chain links TRBV5-1 to TRBJ2-3; 7 nucleotides align to TRBD2. V lost 0 bases and J lost 4; bases outside the gene matches: 5. The CDR3 spans 15 residues. Per germline, CDR1 SGHRS and CDR2 YFSETQ. The CDR3 DNA follows: TGCGCCAGCAGCTTGGCTGCGGGAGCCGCAGATACGCAGTATTTT. It encodes CASSLAAGAADTQYF.

V is TRBV30 and J is TRBJ2-7, with TRBD1 identical over 7 bases. The CDR3 is made up of 13 amino acids. Trimming took 3 bases from V and 4 from J; bases not matched to a gene: 6. CDR1 is GTSNPN, CDR2 SVGIG, per germline (reference sequence). Here the CDR3 reads CAWSEGQLYEQYF. In nucleotides, the CDR3 is TGTGCCTGGAGCGAGGGACAGCTATACGAGCAGTACTTC.

This chain links TRBV28 with TRBJ1-5; no reliable D call. The CDR3 totals 13 residues. Trimming removed 2 bases at V and 4 bases at J, with 6 bases between. CDR1 is MDHEN, CDR2 SYDVKM, per germline. The CDR3 reads CASSLVQNQPQHF. The CDR3 DNA follows: TGTGCCAGCAGTTTAGTACAGAATCAGCCCCAGCATTTT. The full variable domain, completed using reference TRBV28 and TRBJ1-5, is DVKVTQSSRYLVKRTGEKVFLECVQDMDHENMFWYRQDPGLGLRLIYFSYDVKMKEKGDIPEGYSVSREKKERFSLILESASTNQTSMYLCASSLVQNQPQHFGDGTRLSIL.

This rearrangement joins TRBV5-1 to TRBJ2-3; D remains ambiguous. From germline, CDR1 is SGHRS and CDR2 YFSETQ. The CDR3 is made up of 14 amino acids. V lost 4 bases to trimming and J lost 5 bases, with 14 bases between them. CDR3 DNA: TGCGCCAGCAGCCAAACGCATTTGGTAGATACGCAGTATTTT. Residues: CASSQTHLVDTQYF.